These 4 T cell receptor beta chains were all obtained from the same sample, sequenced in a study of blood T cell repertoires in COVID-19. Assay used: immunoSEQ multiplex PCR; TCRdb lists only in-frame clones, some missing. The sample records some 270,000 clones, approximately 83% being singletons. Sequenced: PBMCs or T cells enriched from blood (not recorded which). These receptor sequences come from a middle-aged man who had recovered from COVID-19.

Here the CDR3 DNA reads TGTGCCAGCAGCGTACTCCAGGGGACACCCACCAGCTCTGGAAACACCATATATTTT. It translates to CASSVLQGTPTSSGNTIYF. The chain employs TRBV9 and TRBJ1-3, with a possible D match to TRBD1 (6 bases). The CDR3 covers 19 residues. V gave up 1 base and J gave up 0 bases, with 20 bases separating them. The germline V gene encodes CDR1 SGDLS and CDR2 YYNGEE. Together with reference TRBV9 and TRBJ1-3, the CDR3 gives the full variable domain: DSGVTQTPKHLITATGQRVTLRCSPRSGDLSVYWYQQSLDQGLQFLIQYYNGEERAKGNILERFSAQQFPDLHSELNLSSLELGDSALYFCASSVLQGTPTSSGNTIYFGEGSWLTVV.

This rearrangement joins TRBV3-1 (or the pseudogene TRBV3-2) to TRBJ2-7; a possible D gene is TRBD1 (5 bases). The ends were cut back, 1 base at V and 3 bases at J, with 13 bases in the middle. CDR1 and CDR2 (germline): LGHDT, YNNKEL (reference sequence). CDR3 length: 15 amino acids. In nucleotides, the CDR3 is TGTGCCAGCAGCCAAGCTGTGGGCCAGGGCTACGAGCAGTACTTC. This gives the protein CASSQAVGQGYEQYF.

The CDR3 DNA reads TGTGCCAGCAGTTTGGCAGGGGGCAGGTACGAGCAGTACTTC. Its translation is CASSLAGGRYEQYF. The chain is built from TRBV28 and TRBJ2-7, with 8 bases that match TRBD1. V lost 3 bases and J lost 4; bases outside the gene matches: 5. The V gene's germline CDR1 is MDHEN and CDR2 SYDVKM. This CDR3 has 14 residues. Filled out from reference TRBV28 and TRBJ2-7, the complete variable domain reads DVKVTQSSRYLVKRTGEKVFLECVQDMDHENMFWYRQDPGLGLRLIYFSYDVKMKEKGDIPEGYSVSREKKERFSLILESASTNQTSMYLCASSLAGGRYEQYFGPGTRLTVT.

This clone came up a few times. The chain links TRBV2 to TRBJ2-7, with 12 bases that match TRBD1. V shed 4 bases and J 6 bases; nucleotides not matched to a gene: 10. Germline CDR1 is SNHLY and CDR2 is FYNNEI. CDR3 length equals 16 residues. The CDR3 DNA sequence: TGTGCCAGCAGTGCGTTGGGGACAGGGGGCGCGGGCGAGCAGTACTTC. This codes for CASSALGTGGAGEQYF.